Listed below are T cell receptor beta chains from one sample, sequenced in a study of beta chain features in type 1 diabetes. Measured with immunoSEQ multiplex PCR; TCRdb has only the in-frame clones, and not every one. The data hold roughly 730,000 clones, with around 15% observed a single time. The specimen sequenced was naive CD4+ T cells from blood. These receptors all stem from a man aged 18 to 30 with type 1 diabetes. Both conserved end residues are part of each CDR3. The order of the fields is V gene, J gene, D gene, clone size, CDR3 DNA, CDR3 protein. A D gene is named only where the DNA matches it firmly. Expanded clones are given a class, and other clones once, few, many or no size at all.

V: TRBV11-1
J: TRBJ1-4
D: .
size: .
DNA: TGTGCCAGCAGCTTCGACGGACTAAATGAAAAACTGTTTTTT
CDR3: CASSFDGLNEKLFF

V: TRBV6-1
J: TRBJ2-1
D: .
size: few
DNA: TGTGCCAGCAGGTCTGGGGGGGCAGGTAAGAATGAGCAGTTCTTC
CDR3: CASRSGGAGKNEQFF

V: TRBV25-1
J: TRBJ1-2
D: TRBD1
size: .
DNA: TGTGCCAGCAGTGATTCCGCGACAGGGATGCAGTATGGCTACACCTTC
CDR3: CASSDSATGMQYGYTF

V: TRBV10-3
J: TRBJ2-2
D: .
size: few
DNA: TGTGCCATCAGTGAGTCACGGGCGGCGTACTCTTCCACCGGGGAGCTGTTTTTT
CDR3: CAISESRAAYSSTGELFF

V: TRBV7-9
J: TRBJ1-1
D: .
size: .
DNA: TGTGCCAGCAGCCATGAAGCGAGCACTGAAGCTTTCTTT
CDR3: CASSHEASTEAFF

V: TRBV5-6
J: TRBJ2-1
D: TRBD1
size: few
DNA: TGTGCCAGCAGCTTTGAACAGGGGACCTCCTACAATGAGCAGTTCTTC
CDR3: CASSFEQGTSYNEQFF

V: TRBV29-1
J: TRBJ2-1
D: TRBD2
size: few
DNA: TGCAGCGGTGAAGCCGGGGGGGCTGGGGAGCAGTTCTTC
CDR3: CSGEAGGAGEQFF

V: TRBV11-3
J: TRBJ2-3
D: .
size: few
DNA: TGTGCCAGCAGCTTGGAAGCGACGCAGTATTTT
CDR3: CASSLEATQYF

V: TRBV7-9
J: TRBJ2-7
D: .
size: few
DNA: TGTGCCAGCAGCTCCAGCCCTATGGACGAGCAGTACTTC
CDR3: CASSSSPMDEQYF

V: TRBV13
J: TRBJ2-7
D: .
size: .
DNA: TGTGCCAGCAGCTTAGGGTCAGATCGCTACGAGCAGTACTTC
CDR3: CASSLGSDRYEQYF

V: TRBV6-5
J: TRBJ2-3
D: .
size: .
DNA: TGTGCCAGCAGCCTCCTGGGGGCCTCAGATACGCAGTATTTT
CDR3: CASSLLGASDTQYF

V: TRBV25-1
J: TRBJ2-7
D: TRBD1
size: .
DNA: TGTGCCAGCAGTGAATGGGGGACAGGGGTGGAGGAGCAGTACTTC
CDR3: CASSEWGTGVEEQYF

V: TRBV15
J: TRBJ1-5
D: TRBD1
size: few
DNA: TGTGCCACCAGCAGAGAAACCGGGACAGATAGCAATCAGCCCCAGCATTTT
CDR3: CATSRETGTDSNQPQHF

V: TRBV28
J: TRBJ1-6
D: .
size: few
DNA: TGTGCCTCAATGGACAGTGTGGGTTCACCCCTCCACTTT
CDR3: CASMDSVGSPLHF